The source of this TCR beta chain is a study of Graves' ophthalmopathy and Graves' hyperthyroidism. At the level of the study: Hyperthyroidism was considered stable when no ophthalmopathy appeared within 18 months of follow-up.

The CDR3 is 13 residues long. CDR1 MNHEY and CDR2 SMNVEV come from the germline V gene (reference sequence). V was trimmed by 5 bases and J by 4 bases, leaving 12 bases between them. TCR beta CDR3 amplification used RNA transcripts. Investigators did first-round RT-PCR with HTBI primers, then second-round multiplex PCR. TCRdb reprocessed the multiplex PCR reads via MiXCR and lists one record per CDR3 protein. The sample consists of 450,000 to 600,000 distinct CDR3 sequences, just under 40% of them appearing once. This clonotype has only a few counts. The V and J genes are TRBV27 and TRBJ2-7; no reliable D call. The material sequenced was peripheral blood or thyroid tissue (not recorded which). This clonotype was obtained from an adult man with Graves' hyperthyroidism. CDR3 coding DNA: TGTGCCAGCAGTCCACGGACCGAGTACGAGCAGTACTTC. The encoded protein is CASSPRTEYEQYF.